This passage covers 25 T cell receptor beta chains from one sample sequenced in a study of blood T cell repertoires in COVID-19. Data came from immunoSEQ multiplex PCR; TCRdb stores just in-frame clones and leaves some out. Among 120,000 or so clones listed, roughly 72% were seen once. The sample consisted of peripheral blood. The source is a man aged 55 to 69 with acute or convalescent COVID-19.

J is TRBJ2-2 and V is TRBV7-2, with 8 bases aligning to TRBD1. The CDR3 is made up of 16 amino acids. V lost 1 base and J lost 1; bases outside the gene matches: 2. Germline V gene data show CDR1 as SGHTA and CDR2 as FQGNSA. The CDR3 DNA sequence: TGTGCCAGCAGCTTAGGAGGGACAGGGAACACCGGGGAGCTGTTTTTT. Amino acids: CASSLGGTGNTGELFF.

The V gene is TRBV27, the J gene TRBJ2-7; D is perhaps TRBD2 (7 bases). CDR3 length equals 18 residues. The V end was cut by 4 bases, the J end by 7 bases, with 29 bases between. Germline CDR1 MNHEY, CDR2 SMNVEV (reference sequence). The CDR3 coding sequence is TGTGCCAGCAGTTCACGGACTAGTTGGGGGCGGGAGAGTCGAGAGCAGTACTTC. Amino acids: CASSSRTSWGRESREQYF.

The V gene is TRBV4-2, the J gene TRBJ2-7, with 9 nucleotides matching TRBD2. CDR1 is LGHNA and CDR2 is YNFKEQ in the germline V gene. J gave up 7 bases and V 5 bases, and 15 bases lay outside the gene matches. The CDR3 runs to 16 residues. In DNA, the CDR3 is TGTGCCAGCAGCACCCCCCTCTGGCGGGGGGGCTGGGAGCAGTACTTC. It codes for CASSTPLWRGGWEQYF.

This clone was seen at least ten times. CDR3 region: CASSRGERETQYF. The CDR3 nucleotides are TGTGCCAGCTCACGGGGGGAAAGAGAGACCCAGTACTTC. The rearrangement uses TRBV18 and TRBJ2-5, with D tentatively TRBD2 (6 bases). V was shortened by 4 bases and J by 4 bases, with 10 bases between the two germline ends. The CDR3 length is 13 residues. The V gene's germline CDR1 is KGHSH and CDR2 LQKENI.

This clone was counted a few times. The chain links TRBV11-2 to TRBJ1-2, with D possibly TRBD1 on 5 matching bases. Germline V gene data show CDR1 as SGHAT and CDR2 as FQNNGV. V lost 5 bases and J 2 bases, leaving 15 bases between the germline ends. This CDR3 is built from 15 residues. The CDR3 spells CASSPYAGRNYGYTF. In DNA form, the CDR3 reads TGTGCCAGCAGCCCCTACGCGGGACGGAACTATGGCTACACCTTC. Using reference TRBV11-2 and TRBJ1-2 for the parts outside the CDR3, the full variable domain is EAGVAQSPRYKIIEKRQSVAFWCNPISGHATLYWYQQILGQGPKLLIQFQNNGVVDDSQLPKDRFSAERLKGVDSTLKIQPAKLEDSAVYLCASSPYAGRNYGYTFGSGTRLTVV.

This chain connects TRBV4-1 to TRBJ1-2; no clear D gene. Germline-derived CDR1 and CDR2 are MGHRA and YSYEKL. Trimming removed 0 bases from V and 4 bases from J, with 15 bases in between. This CDR3 is 16 amino acids long. In DNA, the CDR3 is TGCGCCAGCAGCCAAGATGCCGGGGTTACTGGCTATGGCTACACCTTC. This codes for CASSQDAGVTGYGYTF.

This clone was counted only a few times. The chain carries TRBV6-5 and TRBJ2-3; 9 positions agree with TRBD2. With 7 bases clipped from V and 3 bases from J, the junction kept 8 bases outside the gene matches. Germline V gives CDR1 MNHEY, CDR2 SVGAGI. The CDR3 has 15 residues. The CDR3 is CASIPPGLATDTQYF. The DNA of the CDR3 is TGTGCCAGCATACCACCGGGACTAGCAACAGATACGCAGTATTTT.

The chain recombines TRBV2 with TRBJ1-1, with TRBD1 matching 8 bases. V lost 6 bases, J lost 6 bases, and 9 bases stayed unmatched. Germline CDR1 and CDR2: SNHLY and FYNNEI. The length of the CDR3 is 14 residues. The CDR3 reads CASRDDRGVAEAFF. The CDR3 DNA sequence: TGTGCCAGCAGAGATGACAGGGGAGTAGCTGAAGCTTTCTTT.

The chain links TRBV20-1 to TRBJ2-1, with D possibly TRBD2 on 5 matching bases. The germline V gene encodes CDR1 DFQATT and CDR2 SNEGSKA (reference sequence). V gave up 3 bases and J gave up 0 bases, with 15 bases separating them. This CDR3 has 16 amino acids. CDR3 residues: CSASRARARSYNEQFF. For the CDR3, the DNA is TGCAGTGCTAGTAGAGCGAGGGCGCGCTCCTACAATGAGCAGTTCTTC.

This clone was counted once. The chain carries TRBV24-1 and TRBJ2-1; 9 nucleotides match TRBD1. The CDR3 contains 15 residues. V dropped 7 bases and J dropped 5; count of bases not matched to a gene: 8. In germline, CDR1 is KGHDR, CDR2 SFDVKD. CDR3 DNA sequence: TGTGCCACCAGCCAGGGACAGGGAGTTAACAATGAGCAGTTCTTC. It codes for CATSQGQGVNNEQFF.

This chain uses TRBV21-1 with TRBJ1-4; the DNA was not used to check the table's D call, TRBD1. TRBV21-1 is a documented pseudogene. This CDR3 is 15 amino acids long. The CDR3 spells CAGRTDPATNEKLFF. The DNA of the CDR3 is TGTGCCGGTCGGACAGACCCTGCAACTAATGAAAAACTGTTTTTT.

This chain links TRBV7-9 with TRBJ1-3; D unresolved. Germline V gene data show CDR1 as SEHNR and CDR2 as FQNEAQ (reference sequence). CDR3 size: 13 residues. V was pared by 4 bases and J by 4 bases, with 8 bases between. CDR3 DNA sequence: TGTGCCAGCAGCTCGGTAGAGGGAAACACCATATATTTT. Translating gives CASSSVEGNTIYF.

This chain connects TRBV5-6 to TRBJ1-2; 7 bases match TRBD1. The CDR3 spans 15 residues. CDR1 and CDR2 from the germline V gene are SGHDT and YYEEEE. The ends lost 3 bases at V and 2 bases at J; junction bases unmatched: 7. CDR3 region: CASSWDSYLNYGYTF. Here the CDR3 DNA reads TGTGCCAGCAGCTGGGACAGTTACCTGAACTATGGCTACACCTTC. Using reference TRBV5-6 and TRBJ1-2 for the parts outside the CDR3, the full variable domain is DAGVTQSPTHLIKTRGQQVTLRCSPKSGHDTVSWYQQALGQGPQFIFQYYEEEERQRGNFPDRFSGHQFPNYSSELNVNALLLGDSALYLCASSWDSYLNYGYTFGSGTRLTVV.

J is TRBJ2-7 and V is TRBV30; perhaps TRBD2 as D (6 bases). The CDR3 has 12 residues. V lost 2 bases and J lost 4, with 9 bases in between. Per germline, CDR1 GTSNPN and CDR2 SVGIG (reference sequence). The DNA for the CDR3 is TGTGCCTGGAGTCGGGGGTCTTACGAGCAGTACTTC. Its protein product is CAWSRGSYEQYF.

A single count supports this clone. V gene TRBV9 combines with J gene TRBJ1-4, with 9 bases fitting TRBD1. Germline lookup yields CDR1 SGDLS and CDR2 YYNGEE. Losses at the gene ends were 0 bases for V and 7 bases for J; bases not matched to a gene: 7. This CDR3 spans 16 amino acids. The CDR3 loop is CASSVGGTGKAEKLFF. CDR3 bases: TGTGCCAGCAGCGTAGGAGGGACAGGGAAAGCTGAAAAACTGTTTTTT.

The gene calls are TRBV7-3 and TRBJ2-2, with TRBD2 matching over 9 bases. J gave up 1 base and V 2 bases, and 5 bases lay outside the gene matches. CDR3 length equals 17 residues. CDR1 and CDR2 from the germline V gene are SGHTA and FQGTGA. The CDR3 coding sequence is TGTGCCAGCAGCTTACAGCCTAGCGGGGAGAACACCGGGGAGCTGTTTTTT. It translates to CASSLQPSGENTGELFF.

The gene calls are TRBV11-3 and TRBJ2-3; maybe TRBD2 (5 bases). CDR1 is SGHNT and CDR2 is YENEEA in the germline V gene. The CDR3 runs to 13 residues. V gave up 3 bases and J gave up 4 bases, with 8 bases separating them. In nucleotides, the CDR3 is TGTGCCAGCAGCTTGGGAGAGGCAGATACGCAGTATTTT. Amino acids: CASSLGEADTQYF.

The genes are TRBV30 and TRBJ2-3, with D hard to call. The CDR3 is made up of 12 amino acids. The germline V gene has CDR1 GTSNPN and CDR2 SVGIG (reference sequence). V was shortened by 5 bases and J by 5 bases, with 11 bases between the two germline ends. CDR3 amino acids: CAWGLSQDTQYF. CDR3 nucleotides: TGTGCCTGGGGTCTATCCCAAGATACGCAGTATTTT. Together with reference TRBV30 and TRBJ2-3, the CDR3 gives the full variable domain: SQTIHQWPATLVQPVGSPLSLECTVEGTSNPNLYWYRQAAGRGLQLLFYSVGIGQISSEVPQNLSASRPQDRQFILSSKKLLLSDSGFYLCAWGLSQDTQYFGPGTRLTVL.

The rearrangement joins TRBV18 to TRBJ1-2; the D is unclear. Germline CDR1 reads KGHSH; CDR2 reads LQKENI. This CDR3 has 14 amino acids. V shed 3 bases and J shed 7 bases, with 15 bases lying between them. The CDR3 nucleotides are TGTGCCAGCTCACCCCAGTCGGGAGACCCTGGCTACACCTTC. Translating gives CASSPQSGDPGYTF.

This CDR3 reads CASSKGVEVNEQFF. The CDR3 bases are TGTGCCAGCAGCAAAGGGGTAGAGGTCAATGAGCAGTTCTTC. V gene TRBV21-1 combines with J gene TRBJ2-1; TRBD2, the table's D call, was not compared with the DNA. TRBV21-1 is tagged as a pseudogene. This CDR3 contains 14 residues.

V is TRBV5-1 and J is TRBJ2-4, with D possibly TRBD2 on 6 matching bases. Per the germline V gene, CDR1 is SGHRS and CDR2 is YFSETQ. CDR3 size: 14 residues. Between the trimmed V and J ends, which lost 4 bases and 1 base, there was a span of 9 bases. The CDR3 DNA sequence: TGCGCCAGCAGCCAGAGCGGGGCCAAAAACATTCAGTACTTC. This codes for CASSQSGAKNIQYF.

The chain is built from TRBV6-5 and TRBJ2-6, with no clear D. Germline V gene sequence: CDR1 MNHEY, CDR2 SVGAGI. The length of the CDR3 is 14 residues. Trimming removed 9 bases from V and 0 bases from J, with 9 bases in between. CDR3 loop: CASDTGSGANVLTF. The CDR3 bases are TGTGCCAGTGATACCGGCTCTGGGGCCAACGTCCTGACTTTC.

V gene TRBV6-6 combines with J gene TRBJ2-5; TRBD2 matches 16 bases. With V trimmed by 8 bases and J by 14 bases, 11 bases remained unmatched. Germline V lookup: CDR1 MNHNY, CDR2 SVGAGI (reference sequence). This CDR3 contains 14 residues. CDR3 residues: CASGSGTSGRGIYF. CDR3 sequence (DNA): TGTGCCAGCGGTTCGGGGACTAGCGGGAGGGGGATTTACTTC.

The chain recombines TRBV6-6 with TRBJ1-2; 10 nucleotides match TRBD1. CDR3 size: 14 residues. Germline CDR1 reads MNHNY; CDR2 reads SVGAGI (reference sequence). The V and J ends lost 9 bases and 4 bases, in that order; junction bases with no gene match: 8. CDR3 DNA sequence: TGTGCCAGTTCAAGGGACAGGGGTTTCTATGGCTACACCTTC. It translates to CASSRDRGFYGYTF.

V usage is TRBV6-5 and J usage is TRBJ1-1; possibly TRBD1 for D (5 bases). CDR3 length equals 14 residues. Trimming cost V 2 bases and J 5 bases, with 12 bases left between them. Germline V gene lookup returns CDR1 MNHEY and CDR2 SVGAGI. The CDR3 DNA reads as TGTGCCAGCAGTTACGGTGGGGGGGGGACTGAAGCTTTCTTT. Translated, it gives CASSYGGGGTEAFF.